This T cell receptor (beta chain) is drawn from a study of blood T cells in healthy people across ages. Study-level points and caveats: Researchers said unsorted PBMCs prevented a conclusive naive versus antigen-experienced comparison.

Primers used in a second PCR of roughly 7 to 11 cycles were a sample-barcoded 5' primer and a J-beta primer mix. TCRdb reprocessed the 5' RACE reads via MiXCR and lists one record per CDR3 protein. Of 1,300,000 or so distinct CDR3 sequences in the sample, roughly 60% are singletons; the top ten hold over 5%. About this clonotype itself: What it recognizes is unknown.

Germline lookup yields CDR1 SGHAT and CDR2 FQNNGV. V shed 5 bases, J shed 0 bases, and the junction held 13 bases outside the gene matches. The CDR3 has 17 amino acids. Aged about 6 to 100, donors were systemically healthy Caucasians from Russia. Per sample, at least 5 micrograms of total RNA were extracted. This chain links TRBV11-2 with TRBJ2-7, with 7 positions matching TRBD1. The TCR was taken from a man between 18 and 35 years old in good health. What was sequenced was blood. The CDR3 DNA reads TGTGCCAGCAGCCCTCACCCCCTTGGACAGGCCTCCTACGAGCAGTACTTC. Translated: CASSPHPLGQASYEQYF.